This T cell receptor beta chain appears in the sequencing data of a study of T cells in localized non-small cell lung cancer. Study-wide points: An association was observed between higher blood T cell density and longer overall survival. Uninvolved adjacent lung showed peak T cell clonality, exceeding tumor. It remains possible that heterogeneity exists, since only one tumor region was sequenced.

For this clone: What it binds is unknown.

The CDR3 spans 16 residues. The V gene's germline CDR1 is SGHNT and CDR2 YYREEE (reference sequence). V was clipped by 0 bases and J by 8 bases; unmatched bases: 6. The data were produced by immunoSEQ multiplex PCR, yet TCRdb's version contains in-frame clones alone and is incomplete. The sample contains 40,000 to 60,000 clones, 80% to 85% of which appear only once. The material sequenced was peripheral blood mononuclear cells, taken before any cancer treatment. The clonotype comes from a man aged 35-75 years with stage III lung adenocarcinoma. The chain is built from TRBV5-4 and TRBJ2-4; 12 bases agree with TRBD1. CDR3 sequence reads: CASSLAWGQGADIQYF. CDR3 in DNA: TGTGCCAGCAGCTTGGCATGGGGACAGGGGGCGGACATTCAGTACTTC.